This is a list of T cell receptor beta chains from one sample in a study of CD8 T cells in ankylosing spondylitis. Via MiXCR, TCRdb re-called the 5' RACE reads, giving one row per CDR3 protein. The sample holds 750,000 to 850,000 distinct CDR3 sequences, over 9.5% seen once. Source material: blood, either unsorted or a sorted T cell fraction (not recorded which). The receptors here all came from a male donor with ankylosing spondylitis. Each CDR3 is given with its conserved first and last residue. Fields, in order: J gene, clone size, V gene, D gene, CDR3 protein, CDR3 DNA. The D gene is left open where the match is weak. The size field is filled for only some rows; it gives once, few, many or a size class.

J: TRBJ2-7; size: many; V: TRBV12-3/TRBV12-4; D: NA; CDR3: CASSFGPLEREQYF; DNA: TGTGCCAGCAGTTTTGGGCCCCTAGAGCGCGAGCAGTACTTC
J: TRBJ1-2; size: few; V: TRBV4-3; D: NA; CDR3: CASSLSPRASYGYTF; DNA: TGCGCCAGCAGCCTAAGTCCCCGAGCTTCGTATGGCTACACCTTC
J: TRBJ1-2; size: many; V: TRBV29-1; D: TRBD1; CDR3: CSVGQGDGYTF; DNA: TGCAGCGTGGGACAGGGGGACGGCTACACCTTC
J: TRBJ1-1; size: NA; V: TRBV5-6; D: NA; CDR3: CASSANLNTEAFF; DNA: TGTGCCAGCAGCGCCAATTTGAACACTGAAGCTTTCTTT
J: TRBJ2-6; size: NA; V: TRBV20-1; D: NA; CDR3: CSAGRGAGANVLTF; DNA: TGCAGTGCTGGACGTGGGGCTGGGGCCAACGTCCTGACTTTC
J: TRBJ1-3; size: few; V: TRBV20-1; D: NA; CDR3: CSAATPGSGNTIYF; DNA: TGCAGTGCTGCTACCCCAGGCTCCGGAAACACCATATATTTT
J: TRBJ1-6; size: NA; V: TRBV7-2; D: TRBD1; CDR3: CASSLEAGGKPLHF; DNA: TGTGCCAGCAGCTTAGAGGCAGGGGGAAAACCCCTCCACTTT
J: TRBJ1-5; size: few; V: TRBV6-6; D: NA; CDR3: CASIYSHNQPQHF; DNA: TGTGCCAGCATCTACAGCCACAATCAGCCCCAGCATTTT
J: TRBJ1-4; size: NA; V: TRBV7-2; D: NA; CDR3: CASSPPLGGLFF; DNA: TGTGCCAGCAGCCCGCCTCTCGGGGGACTGTTTTTT
J: TRBJ2-1; size: NA; V: TRBV15; D: NA; CDR3: CATSIGWDEQFF; DNA: TGTGCCACCAGCATTGGGTGGGATGAGCAGTTCTTC
J: TRBJ1-1; size: NA; V: TRBV6-1; D: NA; CDR3: CASRAPTGANTEAFF; DNA: TGTGCCAGCAGAGCCCCGACAGGCGCGAACACTGAAGCTTTCTTT
J: TRBJ1-1; size: NA; V: TRBV20-1; D: NA; CDR3: CSAYKQGMNTEAFF; DNA: TGCAGTGCGTACAAACAGGGCATGAACACTGAAGCTTTCTTT
J: TRBJ2-7; size: NA; V: TRBV12-3/TRBV12-4; D: NA; CDR3: CASSFRSPVSVRADANTYEQYF; DNA: TGTGCCAGCAGTTTCCGGTCCCCTGTGTCGGTCAGGGCCGATGCGAACACCTACGAGCAGTACTTC
J: TRBJ1-2; size: NA; V: TRBV5-5; D: TRBD1; CDR3: CASSFAVGQNYGYTF; DNA: TGTGCCAGCAGCTTCGCCGTGGGACAGAACTATGGCTACACCTTC
J: TRBJ1-2; size: few; V: TRBV20-1; D: NA; CDR3: CSTQRRADGYTF; DNA: TGCAGTACGCAACGCAGGGCAGATGGCTACACCTTC
J: TRBJ1-5; size: few; V: TRBV6-1; D: TRBD1; CDR3: CASRLTGVKPQHF; DNA: TGTGCCAGCAGGCTGACAGGGGTTAAGCCCCAGCATTTT
J: TRBJ2-1; size: few; V: TRBV3-1; D: TRBD2; CDR3: CASSQSHSGGAGNEQFF; DNA: TGTGCCAGCAGCCAGTCGCATAGCGGGGGGGCCGGTAATGAGCAGTTCTTC
J: TRBJ2-1; size: NA; V: TRBV20-1; D: TRBD2; CDR3: CSAISGVGEQFF; DNA: TGCAGTGCCATCAGCGGGGTCGGTGAGCAGTTCTTC
J: TRBJ2-7; size: few; V: TRBV28; D: NA; CDR3: CASTHPGYEQYF; DNA: TGTGCCAGCACCCACCCTGGGTACGAGCAGTACTTC
J: TRBJ2-1; size: few; V: TRBV6-2/TRBV6-3; D: NA; CDR3: CASMNQGPTYNEQFF; DNA: TGTGCCAGCATGAATCAGGGGCCTACCTACAATGAGCAGTTCTTC
J: TRBJ2-1; size: many; V: TRBV10-3; D: TRBD2; CDR3: CATRLANEQFF; DNA: TGTGCCACCCGACTAGCCAATGAGCAGTTCTTC
J: TRBJ2-7; size: few; V: TRBV24-1; D: NA; CDR3: CATSDDTEQYF; DNA: TGTGCCACCAGTGATGACACTGAGCAGTACTTC
J: TRBJ1-1; size: NA; V: TRBV7-2; D: NA; CDR3: CASTRGEGRGGTEAFF; DNA: TGTGCCAGCACCAGAGGGGAGGGCAGGGGAGGCACTGAAGCTTTCTTT
J: TRBJ1-1; size: few; V: TRBV15; D: NA; CDR3: CATSRVDSRMNTEAFF; DNA: TGTGCCACCAGCAGAGTGGACAGCCGAATGAACACTGAAGCTTTCTTT
J: TRBJ1-5; size: NA; V: TRBV20-1; D: NA; CDR3: CSALQGGNQPQHF; DNA: TGCAGTGCACTTCAGGGAGGCAATCAGCCCCAGCATTTT
J: TRBJ2-5; size: NA; V: TRBV7-2; D: TRBD2; CDR3: CASRRSSGEETQYF; DNA: TGTGCCAGCAGGAGATCTAGCGGGGAAGAGACCCAGTACTTC
J: TRBJ1-5; size: many; V: TRBV29-1; D: TRBD1; CDR3: CSVADRVGNQPQHF; DNA: TGCAGCGTCGCAGACAGGGTGGGAAATCAGCCCCAGCATTTT
J: TRBJ2-1; size: many; V: TRBV29-1; D: TRBD2; CDR3: CSATSGGADNEQFF; DNA: TGCAGCGCTACAAGCGGGGGGGCTGATAATGAGCAGTTCTTC
J: TRBJ2-2; size: NA; V: TRBV20-1; D: NA; CDR3: CSARVPRGNTGELFF; DNA: TGCAGTGCTAGAGTCCCCAGGGGAAACACCGGGGAGCTGTTTTTT
J: TRBJ2-7; size: NA; V: TRBV20-1; D: NA; CDR3: CSARRVGQRYYEQYF; DNA: TGCAGTGCTAGACGTGTGGGACAACGGTACTACGAGCAGTACTTC
J: TRBJ2-5; size: few; V: TRBV4-1; D: NA; CDR3: CASSQELKGLQETQYF; DNA: TGCGCCAGCAGCCAAGAACTTAAGGGGCTCCAAGAGACCCAGTACTTC
J: TRBJ2-4; size: NA; V: TRBV4-3; D: NA; CDR3: CASSLTGIGNIQYF; DNA: TGCGCCAGCAGCCTTACAGGAATAGGAAACATTCAGTACTTC
J: TRBJ1-3; size: NA; V: TRBV5-1; D: TRBD1; CDR3: CASSTGQGFGNTIYF; DNA: TGCGCCAGCAGCACGGGACAGGGCTTTGGAAACACCATATATTTT
J: TRBJ1-2; size: many; V: TRBV5-1; D: TRBD1; CDR3: CASREGTGYGYTF; DNA: TGCGCCAGCAGAGAAGGGACAGGGTATGGCTACACCTTC
J: TRBJ2-3; size: many; V: TRBV20-1; D: NA; CDR3: CSASPWATDTQYF; DNA: TGCAGTGCTAGTCCCTGGGCCACAGATACGCAGTATTTT
J: TRBJ2-5; size: NA; V: TRBV20-1; D: NA; CDR3: CSARERRTVLQETQYF; DNA: TGCAGTGCTAGAGAAAGGAGGACAGTTCTCCAAGAGACCCAGTACTTC
J: TRBJ1-4; size: few; V: TRBV5-1; D: NA; CDR3: CASSSSGTREKLFF; DNA: TGCGCCAGCAGCTCTTCCGGGACAAGGGAAAAACTGTTTTTT